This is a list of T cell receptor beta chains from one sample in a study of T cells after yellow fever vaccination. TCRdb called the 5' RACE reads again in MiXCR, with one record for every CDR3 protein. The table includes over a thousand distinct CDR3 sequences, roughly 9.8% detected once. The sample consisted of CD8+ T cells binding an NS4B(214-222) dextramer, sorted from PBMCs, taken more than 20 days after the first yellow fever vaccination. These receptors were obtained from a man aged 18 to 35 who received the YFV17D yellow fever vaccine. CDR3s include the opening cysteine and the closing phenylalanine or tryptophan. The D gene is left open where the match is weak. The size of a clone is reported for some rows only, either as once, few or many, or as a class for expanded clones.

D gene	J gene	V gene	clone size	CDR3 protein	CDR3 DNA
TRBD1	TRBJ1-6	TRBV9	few	CASSVGGTGNSPLHF	TGTGCCAGCAGCGTGGGGGGGACAGGGAATTCACCCCTCCACTTT
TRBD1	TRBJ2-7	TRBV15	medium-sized	CATSPDRGPYEQYF	TGTGCCACCAGCCCCGACAGGGGGCCTTACGAGCAGTACTTC
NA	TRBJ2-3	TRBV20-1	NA	CSARGVRATDTQYF	TGCAGTGCTAGAGGTGTAAGGGCCACAGATACGCAGTATTTT
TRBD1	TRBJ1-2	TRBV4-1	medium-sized	CASSQRDSGQDGYTF	TGCGCCAGCAGCCAAAGGGACTCCGGACAGGATGGCTACACCTTC
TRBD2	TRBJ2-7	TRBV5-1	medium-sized	CASNQAGAAYEQYF	TGCGCCAGCAACCAAGCGGGAGCAGCCTACGAGCAGTACTTC
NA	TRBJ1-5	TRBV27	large	CASSHGQMGQPQHF	TGTGCCAGCAGCCACGGACAAATGGGCCAGCCCCAGCATTTT
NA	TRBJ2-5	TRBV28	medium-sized	CDRVSQETQYF	TGTGACAGGGTCTCGCAAGAGACCCAGTACTTC
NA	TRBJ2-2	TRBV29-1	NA	CSVKYHTDGELFF	TGCAGCGTTAAATATCACACAGACGGGGAGCTGTTTTTT
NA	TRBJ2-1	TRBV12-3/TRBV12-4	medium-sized	CASSPTANNEQFF	TGTGCCAGCAGCCCGACAGCTAACAATGAGCAGTTCTTC
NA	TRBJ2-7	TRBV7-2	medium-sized	CASSFELAYEQYF	TGTGCCAGCAGCTTTGAACTAGCCTACGAGCAGTACTTC
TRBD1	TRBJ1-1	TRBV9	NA	CASSEGQGATEAFF	TGTGCCAGCAGCGAAGGACAGGGGGCCACTGAAGCTTTCTTT
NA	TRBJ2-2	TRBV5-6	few	CASSLGGIWELFF	TGTGCCAGCAGCCTCGGGGGCATCTGGGAGCTGTTTTTT
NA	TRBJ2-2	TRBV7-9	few	CAISPGGLGELFF	TGTGCCATCAGCCCCGGGGGCCTCGGGGAGCTGTTTTTT
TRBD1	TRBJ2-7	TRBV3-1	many	CASSQGATGAWEQYF	TGTGCCAGCAGCCAAGGCGCGACAGGGGCATGGGAGCAGTACTTC
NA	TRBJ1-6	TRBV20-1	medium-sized	CSAGTGFLNSPLHF	TGCAGTGCTGGTACAGGGTTCCTTAATTCACCCCTCCACTTT
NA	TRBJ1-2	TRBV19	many	CASSIDSLGANYGYTF	TGTGCCAGTAGTATAGATTCGCTGGGCGCGAACTATGGCTACACCTTC